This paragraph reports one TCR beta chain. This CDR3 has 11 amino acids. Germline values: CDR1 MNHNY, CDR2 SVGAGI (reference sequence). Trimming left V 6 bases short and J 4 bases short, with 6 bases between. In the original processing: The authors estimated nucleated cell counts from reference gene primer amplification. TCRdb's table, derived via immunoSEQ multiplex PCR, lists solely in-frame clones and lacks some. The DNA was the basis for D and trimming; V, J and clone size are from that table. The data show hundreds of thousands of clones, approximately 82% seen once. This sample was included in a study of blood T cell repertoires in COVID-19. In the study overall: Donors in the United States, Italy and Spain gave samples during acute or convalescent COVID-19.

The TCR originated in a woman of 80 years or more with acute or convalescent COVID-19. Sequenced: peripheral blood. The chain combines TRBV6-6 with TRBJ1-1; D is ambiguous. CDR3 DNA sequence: TGTGCCAGCAGCTCAGTCACTGAAGCTTTCTTT. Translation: CASSSVTEAFF.